This TCR beta chain was captured by sequencing in a study of blood T cell repertoires in COVID-19. The CDR3 has 14 amino acids. The V end was cut by 3 bases, the J end by 9 bases, with 16 bases between. Germline loops: CDR1 SGHRS, CDR2 YFSETQ. Method: immunoSEQ multiplex PCR; TCRdb's copy keeps in-frame clones and lacks some. The sample yields about 140,000 clones, under 90% seen once. The origin of this receptor is a young woman who had been exposed to COVID-19. The chain is built from TRBV5-1 and TRBJ2-4, with a possible D match to TRBD2 (6 bases). The sample was PBMCs or T cells enriched from blood (not recorded which). The CDR3 region is CASSSGEKSGIQYF. CDR3 in DNA: TGCGCCAGCAGCTCGGGAGAGAAGAGCGGCATTCAGTACTTC. Filled out from reference TRBV5-1 and TRBJ2-4, the complete variable domain reads KAGVTQTPRYLIKTRGQQVTLSCSPISGHRSVSWYQQTPGQGLQFLFEYFSETQRNKGNFPGRFSGRQFSNSRSEMNVSTLELGDSALYLCASSSGEKSGIQYFGAGTRLSVL.